This is a list of T cell receptor beta chains from one sample in a study of naive and memory T cell subsets. TCRdb independently ran MiXCR on the 5' RACE reads; one entry per CDR3 protein. In the table there are more than 55,000 distinct CDR3 sequences, over 6% of which are singletons. The receptors shown here come from a female donor in good health. Both conserved end residues are part of each CDR3. A D gene is named only where the DNA matches it firmly. Only part of the rows carry a size: once, few, many, or a class if the clone is expanded.

few | 15 | TRBD1 | TRBJ2-7 | TRBV4-2 | TGTGCCAGCAGCCAAGGTAGGACAGGACCCTACGAGCAGTACTTC | CASSQGRTGPYEQYF
NA | 13 | NA | TRBJ1-4 | TRBV20-1 | TGCAGTGCTAGATTCGCGGGGATCGAAAAACTGCTTTTT | CSARFAGIEKLLF
NA | 11 | NA | TRBJ2-7 | TRBV20-1 | TGCAGTGCTAGAAAGGCCTACGAGCAGTACTTC | CSARKAYEQYF
many | 15 | NA | TRBJ1-1 | TRBV4-2 | TGTGCCAGCAGCCCGGGGGGGGCGGGGAACACTGAAGCTTTCTTT | CASSPGGAGNTEAFF
NA | 16 | NA | TRBJ2-4 | TRBV28 | TGTGCCAGCAGTTTAGGAACTCAGGGGACCAAAAACATTCAGTACTTC | CASSLGTQGTKNIQYF
many | 13 | TRBD1 | TRBJ2-5 | TRBV29-1 | TGCAGCGTTGAGGCAGGGGGTTTAGAGACCCAGTACTTC | CSVEAGGLETQYF
few | 15 | TRBD1 | TRBJ2-7 | TRBV12-3/TRBV12-4 | TGTGCCAGCAGTTTAGGATGGACAGGAGGATACGAGCAGTACTTC | CASSLGWTGGYEQYF
NA | 15 | NA | TRBJ2-7 | TRBV15 | TGTGCCACCAGCACACTGCGAGGGAGCTCCTACGAGCAGTACTTC | CATSTLRGSSYEQYF
many | 13 | NA | TRBJ2-3 | TRBV5-1 | TGCGCCAGCAGCACCCTACGCACAGATACGCAGTATTTT | CASSTLRTDTQYF
NA | 11 | NA | TRBJ1-2 | TRBV20-1 | TGCAGTGGATTGGGACGTGATGGCGACACCTTC | CSGLGRDGDTF
NA | 16 | NA | TRBJ2-1 | TRBV20-1 | TGCAGTGCTAGTAAAAGTCAGGGGCTCACCTACAATGAGCAGTTCTTC | CSASKSQGLTYNEQFF
NA | 16 | NA | TRBJ1-2 | TRBV6-2/TRBV6-3 | TGTGCCAGCAGTCCACTCGACGGAGGGATAGACTATGGCTACACCTTC | CASSPLDGGIDYGYTF
NA | 18 | TRBD1 | TRBJ2-6 | TRBV11-1 | TGTGCCAGCAGCCGTCACAGGGGGCGCCTCTCTGGGGCCAACGTCCTGACTTTC | CASSRHRGRLSGANVLTF
many | 14 | NA | TRBJ1-2 | TRBV2 | TGTGCCAGCAGCTCCGGGGGAAGTTTGGATGGCTACACCTTC | CASSSGGSLDGYTF
many | 17 | NA | TRBJ1-1 | TRBV19 | TGTGCCACCCTCCCCGGCCAGTCCCATTATGCAGTCACTGAAGCTTTCTTT | CATLPGQSHYAVTEAFF
NA | 15 | NA | TRBJ2-1 | TRBV11-2 | TGTGCCAGCAGCTTAGAGACAGGGACTTACAATGAGCAGTTCTTC | CASSLETGTYNEQFF
few | 13 | NA | TRBJ2-7 | TRBV20-1 | TGCAGTGCTATAAAAGGCAGGGCGGACGAGCAGTACTTC | CSAIKGRADEQYF
many | 18 | NA | TRBJ1-6 | TRBV7-8 | TGTGCCAGCAGCTTCTACCGGGACTCCGTCTCCTATAATTCACCCCTCCACTTT | CASSFYRDSVSYNSPLHF
many | 19 | TRBD1 | TRBJ1-3 | TRBV4-2 | TGTGCCAGCAGCCATGAAGGACAGGGACAGAGTAGAAATGGAAACACCATATATTTT | CASSHEGQGQSRNGNTIYF
many | 15 | NA | TRBJ1-1 | TRBV19 | TGTGCCAGTAGTGTGGGGGCTGGGTCGAACACTGAAGCTTTCTTT | CASSVGAGSNTEAFF
few | 16 | TRBD1 | TRBJ1-6 | TRBV4-2 | TGTGCCAGCAGCAAATCCCACGGGACAGATAATTCACCCCTCCACTTT | CASSKSHGTDNSPLHF
many | 13 | NA | TRBJ1-6 | TRBV28 | TGTGCCAGCCTATGGTCCCGAGATTCACCCCTCCACTTT | CASLWSRDSPLHF
NA | 16 | TRBD1 | TRBJ2-3 | TRBV10-3 | TGTGCCATCAGTGAGTCCAGACAGGGTAGCACAGATACGCAGTATTTT | CAISESRQGSTDTQYF
many | 13 | NA | TRBJ1-5 | TRBV6-5 | TGTGCCAGCAGCATAAGTTCCACGCAGCCCCAGCATTTT | CASSISSTQPQHF
few | 15 | NA | TRBJ2-3 | TRBV6-5 | TGTGCCAGCAGTTTCGGTTGGGGTGGGGCAGATACGCAGTATTTT | CASSFGWGGADTQYF
few | 12 | NA | TRBJ2-2 | TRBV7-3 | TGTGCCAGCAGCTTAACGGACGGGGAGCTGTTTTTT | CASSLTDGELFF
NA | 14 | NA | TRBJ2-2 | TRBV29-1 | TGCAGCGTCAGACACAAGTCTCTCTCCGGGGAGCTGTTTTTT | CSVRHKSLSGELFF
many | 15 | NA | TRBJ1-2 | TRBV28 | TGTGCCAGCAGTTTCAGGGGAAGACGCCCCTATGGCTACACCTTC | CASSFRGRRPYGYTF
few | 14 | TRBD1 | TRBJ2-7 | TRBV7-2 | TGTGCCAGCAGCTTATCCCCCGAGGGGACAGGGCAATACTTC | CASSLSPEGTGQYF
few | 14 | TRBD1 | TRBJ1-2 | TRBV7-9 | TGTGCCAGCAGCCGAGACAGGGCGGGAGGTGGCTACACCTTC | CASSRDRAGGGYTF
few | 14 | NA | TRBJ1-2 | TRBV7-2 | TGTGCCAGCAGCTTAGAAGCCCTTAACTATGGCTACACCTTC | CASSLEALNYGYTF
few | 17 | NA | TRBJ2-1 | TRBV6-5 | TGTGCCAGCAGTCCCCGGGGCGGGACCATCTCCTACAATGAGCAGTTCTTC | CASSPRGGTISYNEQFF
NA | 15 | NA | TRBJ2-1 | TRBV9 | TGTGCCAGCAGTGTCGGGGAGATCTCCTACAATGAGCAGTTCTTC | CASSVGEISYNEQFF
NA | 14 | NA | TRBJ1-4 | TRBV12-5 | TGTGCTAGTGTCCTGGGAAGCACTAATGAAAAACTGTTTTTT | CASVLGSTNEKLFF
many | 14 | NA | TRBJ1-5 | TRBV6-2/TRBV6-3 | TGTGCCAGCAGTCCAGGGTGGGGAAATCAGCCCCAGCATTTT | CASSPGWGNQPQHF
NA | 16 | TRBD2 | TRBJ2-1 | TRBV4-1 | TGCGCCAGCAGCCAAGATCCCTCTAGCGGAAACAATGAGCAGTTCTTC | CASSQDPSSGNNEQFF
many | 16 | TRBD2 | TRBJ2-1 | TRBV7-9 | TGTGCCAGCAGCTTATCCCTAGCGGGGGCCTACAATGAGCAGTTCTTC | CASSLSLAGAYNEQFF
NA | 13 | NA | TRBJ2-7 | TRBV18 | TGTGCCAGCTCACGAAGGCAGACCTACGAGCAGTACTTC | CASSRRQTYEQYF
few | 16 | NA | TRBJ2-4 | TRBV24-1 | TGTGCCACCAGTGATTTGAAGGGTCTGACCAAAAACATTCAGTACTTC | CATSDLKGLTKNIQYF
few | 14 | NA | TRBJ2-7 | TRBV19 | TGTGCCAGTAGCCCCCCGGACAACTCCTACGAGCAGTACTTC | CASSPPDNSYEQYF
many | 15 | TRBD1 | TRBJ1-1 | TRBV4-3 | TGCGCCAGCAGCCAAGGGTCAGGGGGGGTAGCTGAAGCTTTCTTT | CASSQGSGGVAEAFF
few | 14 | TRBD1 | TRBJ1-1 | TRBV19 | TGTGCCAGTAGCGGACAGGCGAAGGCCACTGAAGCTTTCTTT | CASSGQAKATEAFF